Below are 7 T cell receptor beta chains sequenced from a single sample in a study of siplizumab effects on memory and regulatory T cells. Sequencing was performed with immunoSEQ multiplex PCR; in TCRdb, only in-frame clones are kept and a portion is missing. The table shows tens of thousands of clones, with approximately 82% occurring only once. The sample comprised memory CD4+ T cells sorted from blood. The receptors shown here come from a human donor in good health.

The gene calls are TRBV18 and TRBJ2-7; possible D gene TRBD2, 6 bases. This CDR3 contains 14 residues. V gave up 3 bases and J gave up 2 bases, with 11 bases separating them. Germline lookup yields CDR1 KGHSH and CDR2 LQKENI. In nucleotides, the CDR3 is TGTGCCAGCTCACCTAGCGGTACTACCTACGAGCAGTACTTC. Translation gives CASSPSGTTYEQYF.

The rearrangement uses TRBV5-6 and TRBJ1-2, with a possible D match to TRBD1 (5 bases). In germline, CDR1 is SGHDT, CDR2 YYEEEE. The germline V and J ends were trimmed by 4 bases and 8 bases, with 21 bases remaining between them. This CDR3 is built from 15 residues. This CDR3 is CASSPDVSGVRGYTF. The CDR3 nucleotides are TGTGCCAGCAGCCCGGACGTATCGGGGGTTAGGGGCTACACCTTC.

This chain joins TRBV2 and TRBJ1-2; D might be TRBD1 (5 bases). The germline V gene has CDR1 SNHLY and CDR2 FYNNEI. Trimming pared 3 bases from V and 2 bases from J, leaving 7 bases between. The CDR3 has 13 amino acids. This CDR3 is CASSDGGNYGYTF. Here the CDR3 DNA reads TGTGCCAGCAGTGACGGGGGGAACTATGGCTACACCTTC.

The genes are TRBV29-1 and TRBJ2-7, with unresolved D. CDR1 and CDR2 from the germline V gene are SQVTM and ANQGSEA. The CDR3 totals 11 residues. V shed 4 bases and J shed 4 bases, with 8 bases lying between them. The DNA of the CDR3 is TGCAGCGTTGTACAGAATTACGAGCAGTACTTC. It is translated as CSVVQNYEQYF.

Only a few counts were recorded for this clone. V usage is TRBV7-9 and J usage is TRBJ2-2; D unresolved. The V gene's germline CDR1 is SEHNR and CDR2 FQNEAQ (reference sequence). Trimming pared 5 bases from V and 1 base from J, leaving 11 bases between. The CDR3 contains 15 residues. This CDR3 reads CASSPARQNTGELFF. DNA of the CDR3: TGTGCCAGCAGCCCCGCCCGTCAGAACACCGGGGAGCTGTTTTTT.

The J gene is TRBJ2-3, the V gene TRBV18; D uncertain. CDR1 is KGHSH, CDR2 LQKENI, per germline. The CDR3 contains 13 residues. The V end lost 5 bases, the J end lost 6 bases, and 12 bases lay between the germline ends. As DNA, the CDR3 is TGTGCCAGCTCAAAGACCAACGGGGATACGCAGTATTTT. Protein product: CASSKTNGDTQYF.

The J gene is TRBJ1-1, the V gene TRBV6-1; 7 nucleotides align to TRBD1. V dropped 6 bases and J dropped 5; count of bases not matched to a gene: 9. Germline-derived CDR1 and CDR2 are MNHNS and SASEGT. The CDR3 covers 14 residues. For the CDR3, the DNA is TGTGCCAGCAGGGAGACAGGGAGGAGAACTGAAGCTTTCTTT. This translates into CASRETGRRTEAFF.